This is a list of T cell receptor beta chains from one sample in a study of identical twins. Each CDR3 protein is one row after TCRdb ran MiXCR on the 5' RACE reads. The repertoire holds approximately 470,000 distinct CDR3 sequences, with approximately 15% as singletons. The sample also formed part of further work on yellow fever vaccine responses in identical twins.

The sample consisted of CD4+ T cells sorted from blood. Every receptor here comes from a woman in her late teens or twenties in good health. The CDR3 runs from the conserved cysteine through the conserved F or W. Each record gives: V gene, CDR3 length, D gene, J gene, clone size, CDR3 DNA, CDR3 protein. A D gene is named only where the DNA matches it firmly. For some rows the clone size is stated as once, few or many, or as a class when expanded; others skip it.

>TRBV7-2|15|TRBD2|TRBJ2-1|few
TGTGCCAGCAGCTTAGAACTAGCGGGAGGCGATGAGCAGTTCTTC
CASSLELAGGDEQFF
>TRBV29-1|12|TRBD1|TRBJ2-7|NA
TGCAGCGTTGGGACAGGGGGTTGGGAGCAGTACTTC
CSVGTGGWEQYF
>TRBV5-1|14|NA|TRBJ2-3|many
TGCGCCAGCAGCTACGGGGAGAGCACAGATACGCAGTATTTT
CASSYGESTDTQYF
>TRBV15|15|TRBD1|TRBJ2-5|NA
TGTGCCACCAGCCCCCTCGGGCAGGGGGTAGAGACCCAGTACTTC
CATSPLGQGVETQYF
>TRBV5-1|15|NA|TRBJ2-1|NA
TGCGCCAGCAGCTTGGCCCCAGGTTCCTACAATGAGCAGTTCTTC
CASSLAPGSYNEQFF
>TRBV12-3/TRBV12-4|14|TRBD1|TRBJ2-2|NA
TGTGCCAGCAGTTTAGTAGGGGGCGCCGGGGAGCTGTTTTTT
CASSLVGGAGELFF
>TRBV4-1|16|TRBD1|TRBJ2-3|NA
TGCGCCAGCAGCCAAGCAGGGGGCACGATCACAGATACGCAGTATTTT
CASSQAGGTITDTQYF
>TRBV7-2|13|TRBD1|TRBJ1-1|few
TGTGCCAGCAGCAGAACAGGGGGCGGTGAAGCTTTCTTT
CASSRTGGGEAFF
>TRBV6-2/TRBV6-3|18|TRBD2|TRBJ2-1|NA
TGTGCCAGCAGCCGTACTAGCGGGGGGCCCATGCCCTACAATGAGCAGTTCTTC
CASSRTSGGPMPYNEQFF
>TRBV7-8|16|TRBD1|TRBJ1-1|NA
TGTGCCAGCAGCTTAAGGGTGAGACAGGGGAACACTGAAGCTTTCTTT
CASSLRVRQGNTEAFF
>TRBV28|15|NA|TRBJ2-7|NA
TGTGCCAGCAGTTCTACAGGCCGAGGCTCCTACGAGCAGTACTTC
CASSSTGRGSYEQYF
>TRBV2|17|TRBD2|TRBJ2-1|NA
TGTGCCAGCAGTGCTACGGGGTTTGGACTAGGAAACAATGAGCAGTTCTTC
CASSATGFGLGNNEQFF
>TRBV28|18|NA|TRBJ2-2|NA
TGTGCCAGCAGTTCCCTTTCTCGGGGAAGGGGGAATGCCGGGGAGCTGTTTTTT
CASSSLSRGRGNAGELFF
>TRBV7-2|15|NA|TRBJ2-3|NA
TGTGCCAGCAGCTTACAGGGCGGGAGCACAGATACGCAGTATTTT
CASSLQGGSTDTQYF
>TRBV14|15|TRBD2|TRBJ2-1|NA
TGTGCCAGCAGCCCCGGGAGGTACTCCTACAATGAGCAGTTCTTC
CASSPGRYSYNEQFF
>TRBV9|16|NA|TRBJ2-3|NA
TGTGCCAGCAGCGTAATTGCGTCGGCTAGCACAGATACGCAGTATTTT
CASSVIASASTDTQYF
>TRBV6-1|15|TRBD1|TRBJ1-6|few
TGTGCCAGCAGTGAATCGGGAGGGGGCAATTCACCCCTCCACTTT
CASSESGGGNSPLHF
>TRBV7-9|16|TRBD2|TRBJ2-3|few
TGTGCCAGCAGTCCCTCGACTAGCGCACACACAGATACGCAGTGTTTT
CASSPSTSAHTDTQCF
>TRBV5-1|15|TRBD1|TRBJ1-3|few
TGCGCCAGCAGTGAGGGACAGGGCTCTGGAAACACCATATATTTT
CASSEGQGSGNTIYF
>TRBV6-1|14|NA|TRBJ2-7|NA
TGTGCCAGCAGTGGGGACAAGATCATGCACGAGCAGTACTTC
CASSGDKIMHEQYF
>TRBV10-3|13|NA|TRBJ2-5|few
TGTGCCATCAGTGAAGGGAGTGAAGAGACCCAGTACTTC
CAISEGSEETQYF
>TRBV14|15|TRBD2|TRBJ2-1|NA
TGTGCCAGCAGCCAAGAACTAGCGGGACGAAATGAGCAGTTCTTC
CASSQELAGRNEQFF
>TRBV11-2|17|TRBD2|TRBJ2-2|many
TGTGCCAGCAGCTTAGATTGGGACCGGGGGGTCACCGGGGAGCTGTTTTTT
CASSLDWDRGVTGELFF
>TRBV20-1|15|NA|TRBJ2-5|NA
TGCAGTGCTAGTAGTCAGGGGCGCCCCCAAGAGACCCAGTACTTC
CSASSQGRPQETQYF
>TRBV12-5|15|NA|TRBJ2-1|NA
TGTGCTAGTGGTTTGGTTCGACAGACGGGATTTCCGCGGTTCTTC
CASGLVRQTGFPRFF
>TRBV5-1|15|TRBD2|TRBJ2-1|NA
TGCGCCAGCAGCTTGGAAGGCGGGAGGAGGAATGAGCAGTTCTTC
CASSLEGGRRNEQFF
>TRBV15|14|NA|TRBJ1-1|few
TGTGCCACCAGCAGAGGCCAGGGGTTCACTGAAGCTTTCTTT
CATSRGQGFTEAFF
>TRBV10-3|14|TRBD2|TRBJ2-2|few
TGTGCCATCAGGAGCGGGGGCCCCACCGGGGAGCTGTTTTTT
CAIRSGGPTGELFF
>TRBV24-1|12|NA|TRBJ2-5|NA
TGTGCCACCATGGGCCAGACAGAGACCCAGTACTTC
CATMGQTETQYF
>TRBV15|16|NA|TRBJ2-3|NA
TGTGCCACCAGCGCCGCGGGACGGCCCCGCACAGATACGCAGTATTTT
CATSAAGRPRTDTQYF
>TRBV27|16|NA|TRBJ2-1|once
TGTGCCAGCAGTGCCCCCCGGGGGAGCTCCTACAATGAGCAGTTCTTC
CASSAPRGSSYNEQFF
>TRBV25-1|13|NA|TRBJ2-7|NA
TGTGCCAGCAGTGAATTACCCCCAGGGACACAGTACTTC
CASSELPPGTQYF
>TRBV6-1|15|NA|TRBJ2-3|NA
TGTGCCAGCACCAAGGTGGCAGGGTATTCAGATACGCAGTATTTT
CASTKVAGYSDTQYF
>TRBV5-1|15|TRBD1|TRBJ2-5|NA
TGCGCCAGCAGACCCGGGACAGGGGACGAAGAGACCCAGTACTTC
CASRPGTGDEETQYF
>TRBV7-2|16|NA|TRBJ2-1|few
TGTGCCAGCAGCTTATCTAGCAGGGTGTCTGCGAGTGAGCAGTTCTTC
CASSLSSRVSASEQFF
>TRBV6-2/TRBV6-3|14|NA|TRBJ2-5|few
TGTGCCAGCAGTTACGCCGGGAATTTTGAGACCCAGTACTTC
CASSYAGNFETQYF
>TRBV20-1|18|TRBD2|TRBJ2-2|few
TGCAGTACAACCAAGGATGTAGCGGGGGGGCTAGACACCGGGGAGCTGTTTTTT
CSTTKDVAGGLDTGELFF
>TRBV10-3|12|NA|TRBJ2-7|few
TGTGCCATCAAGCCGGAGACCTACGAGCAGTACTTC
CAIKPETYEQYF
>TRBV10-2|17|TRBD2|TRBJ2-4|NA
TGCGCCAGCAGTGACGCTCGAGGTGCGGGAGTCAAAAACATTCAGTACTTC
CASSDARGAGVKNIQYF
>TRBV27|16|TRBD2|TRBJ2-2|NA
TGTGCCAGCAGTTCTCCTAGCGGGATAATCACCGGGGAGCTGTTTTTT
CASSSPSGIITGELFF